The T cell receptor (beta chain) under discussion was sequenced for a study of tumor and adjacent non-tumor tissue in lung cancer. On the study more broadly: Patients were aged about 30 to 80, some 10 men and roughly five women, stage I to III.

The template was RNA from unsorted bulk tissue. The library came from three nested PCR rounds adapted from ARM-PCR protocols. Each CDR3 protein gets one entry after TCRdb re-called the multiplex PCR reads with MiXCR. The data show about 110,000 distinct CDR3 sequences, approximately 71% seen once. The CDR3 is 12 residues long. Germline values: CDR1 DFQATT, CDR2 SNEGSKA (reference sequence). V lost 8 bases to trimming and J lost 9 bases, with 20 bases between them. The rearrangement joins TRBV20-1 to TRBJ2-7; TRBD2 might be the D (6 bases). The receptor comes from a woman aged 55-75 years with non-small cell lung cancer. The sequencing input was lung tumor tissue. The CDR3 spells CSTEGASSRQYF. DNA of the CDR3: TGCAGTACGGAGGGTGCGTCCTCGAGGCAGTACTTC.